The rows below give T cell receptor beta chains drawn from one sample of a study of cytomegalovirus exposure and HLA in healthy donors. Profiling relied on immunoSEQ multiplex PCR, and the TCRdb table lists in-frame clones only, not all of them. The sample includes about 140,000 clones, 60% to 85% of them seen just once. Sequencing was carried out using PBMCs. All receptors derive from a male donor in good health and CMV-seronegative. Both conserved end residues are part of each CDR3. Fields, in order: V gene, clone size, D gene, J gene, CDR3 protein, CDR3 DNA. The D gene is left open where the match is weak. The listing skips clone size in some rows; elsewhere it reads once, few, many or a size class.

TRBV23-1,NA,TRBD2,TRBJ2-1,CASSTILAGGEIYEQFF,TGCGCCAGCAGCACGATTTTAGCGGGAGGCGAAATCTATGAGCAGTTCTTC
TRBV7-6,few,TRBD1,TRBJ2-7,CASSLATGESYEQYF,TGTGCCAGCAGCTTAGCGACAGGGGAGTCCTACGAGCAGTACTTC
TRBV5-6,NA,TRBD1,TRBJ2-7,CASSSRDSMIYEQYF,TGTGCCAGCAGCTCCCGGGACAGTATGATATACGAGCAGTACTTC
TRBV15,NA,NA,TRBJ1-1,CATSDLGGGTMNTEAFF,TGTGCCACCAGCGACCTTGGCGGGGGTACTATGAACACTGAAGCTTTCTTT
TRBV5-1,NA,NA,TRBJ2-7,CASRGGTAGYEQYF,TGCGCCAGCAGAGGGGGGACAGCCGGCTACGAGCAGTACTTC
TRBV7-6,NA,TRBD2,TRBJ2-1,CASSRSPWTSGLNEQFF,TGTGCCAGCAGCCGGTCTCCCTGGACTAGCGGGCTCAATGAGCAGTTCTTC
TRBV7-9,NA,TRBD2,TRBJ2-3,CASSLGETSGTDTQYF,TGTGCCAGCAGCTTAGGGGAGACTAGCGGCACAGATACGCAGTATTTT
TRBV7-8,NA,NA,TRBJ1-2,CASGADRVRQNYGYTF,TGTGCCAGTGGGGCGGATCGGGTACGACAGAACTATGGCTACACCTTC
TRBV19,NA,NA,TRBJ1-1,CASSIYAGVYEAFF,TGTGCCAGTAGTATTTATGCAGGGGTATATGAAGCTTTCTTT
TRBV23-1,NA,NA,TRBJ1-1,CASRDSLYTEAFF,TGCGCCAGCAGGGACAGTTTATACACTGAAGCTTTCTTT
TRBV30,NA,NA,TRBJ1-5,CAWSLRATQPQHF,TGTGCCTGGAGCTTGAGGGCGACTCAGCCCCAGCATTTT
TRBV6-6,NA,NA,TRBJ2-3,CASSYVDSTDTQYF,TGTGCCAGCAGTTACGTTGACAGTACAGATACGCAGTATTTT
TRBV4-1,few,NA,TRBJ1-5,CASSQDAAGNSNQPQHF,TGCGCCAGCAGCCAAGATGCGGCAGGGAATAGCAATCAGCCCCAGCATTTT
TRBV5-4,NA,NA,TRBJ1-5,CASSFQGRDQPQHF,TGTGCCAGCAGCTTCCAGGGGAGGGATCAGCCCCAGCATTTT
TRBV10-2,NA,TRBD1,TRBJ1-5,CASSTDRVYSNQPQHF,TGCGCCAGCAGCACCGACAGGGTTTATAGCAATCAGCCCCAGCATTTT
TRBV4-2,few,TRBD2,TRBJ2-7,CASSQDKRGLAGGYEQYF,TGTGCCAGCAGCCAAGACAAGCGGGGACTAGCGGGAGGATACGAGCAGTACTTC
TRBV4-2,NA,TRBD2,TRBJ2-3,CASTPSGGADTQYF,TGTGCCAGCACCCCTAGCGGGGGTGCAGATACGCAGTATTTT
TRBV27,NA,TRBD1,TRBJ2-7,CASSLSDRAYEQYF,TGTGCCAGCAGTTTATCGGACAGGGCTTACGAGCAGTACTTC
TRBV6-5,once,TRBD1,TRBJ1-1,CASSYTRTGGAEAFF,TGTGCCAGCAGTTACACTCGGACAGGGGGGGCTGAAGCTTTCTTT
TRBV18,NA,TRBD1,TRBJ1-4,CASSPGQGRKLFF,TGTGCCAGCTCACCTGGACAGGGTCGAAAACTGTTTTTT
TRBV5-1,NA,NA,TRBJ2-1,CASSLDGSNEQFF,TGCGCCAGCAGCTTGGACGGGAGCAATGAGCAGTTCTTC
TRBV30,NA,NA,TRBJ1-1,CAWSQGSNTEAFF,TGTGCCTGGAGTCAGGGGTCCAACACTGAAGCTTTCTTT
TRBV30,few,NA,TRBJ1-2,CAWGQIYGYTF,TGTGCCTGGGGACAGATCTATGGCTACACCTTC
TRBV7-9,few,NA,TRBJ2-7,CASSLTAYEQYF,TGTGCCAGCAGCTTAACCGCGTACGAGCAGTACTTC
TRBV9,few,NA,TRBJ2-5,CASSHPADNPQETQYF,TGTGCCAGCAGCCACCCCGCGGACAACCCACAAGAGACCCAGTACTTC
TRBV9,NA,NA,TRBJ2-1,CASSVALYNEQFF,TGTGCCAGCAGCGTAGCCTTATACAATGAGCAGTTCTTC
TRBV5-6,NA,NA,TRBJ2-1,CASSPAEGPSYNEQFF,TGTGCCAGCAGCCCCGCCGAGGGCCCCTCCTACAATGAGCAGTTCTTC
TRBV7-2,NA,NA,TRBJ2-7,CASSQRQLEQYF,TGTGCCAGCAGCCAGAGACAGCTCGAGCAGTACTTC
TRBV21-1,NA,NA,TRBJ1-1,CASSSYQTGTVNTEAFF,TGTGCCAGCAGCTCCTACCAGACAGGGACCGTGAACACTGAAGCTTTCTTT
TRBV9,NA,NA,TRBJ1-2,CASSVGIQDTGFNYGYTF,TGTGCCAGCAGCGTAGGGATTCAAGACACAGGTTTTAACTATGGCTACACCTTC
TRBV12-5,NA,TRBD1,TRBJ2-7,CASGHYGTGSYEQYF,TGTGCTAGTGGTCATTACGGGACAGGCTCCTACGAGCAGTACTTC
TRBV5-6,NA,NA,TRBJ1-2,CASSLGRNYGYTF,TGTGCCAGCAGCTTGGGTCGGAACTATGGCTACACCTTC
TRBV14,NA,NA,TRBJ2-7,CASSQLRSPAGRPYEQYF,TGTGCCAGCAGCCAATTAAGATCCCCCGCGGGGAGACCCTACGAGCAGTACTTC
TRBV4-2,NA,TRBD2,TRBJ2-5,CASSQDRGGRQTQYF,TGTGCCAGCAGCCAAGATCGGGGGGGCCGTCAGACCCAGTACTTC
TRBV5-6,once,NA,TRBJ2-7,CASSLSWRLYEQYF,TGTGCCAGCAGCTTGTCGTGGAGGTTATACGAGCAGTACTTC
TRBV6-5,NA,NA,TRBJ1-1,CASSDPGHRAFF,TGTGCCAGCAGTGATCCGGGACACCGAGCTTTCTTT
TRBV10-2,NA,NA,TRBJ2-7,CASSRDWNYEQYF,TGCGCCAGCAGCCGGGACTGGAACTACGAGCAGTACTTC
TRBV4-3,few,NA,TRBJ1-4,CASSQDRWWSNEKLFF,TGCGCCAGCAGCCAAGATCGGTGGTGGAGTAATGAAAAACTGTTTTTT
TRBV5-4,NA,TRBD2,TRBJ2-5,CASSPVASGGRETQYF,TGTGCCAGCAGCCCCGTGGCTAGCGGGGGGCGGGAGACCCAGTACTTC
TRBV19,NA,NA,TRBJ2-3,CASSMGGPTDTQYF,TGTGCCAGTAGTATGGGGGGGCCCACAGATACGCAGTATTTT
TRBV10-2,NA,NA,TRBJ1-3,CASSEIRTAISGNTIYF,TGCGCCAGCAGTGAAATAAGGACAGCAATATCTGGAAACACCATATATTTT
TRBV4-3,NA,NA,TRBJ2-3,CASSQDTGSAVADTQYF,TGCGCCAGCAGCCAAGATACGGGAAGCGCTGTGGCAGATACGCAGTATTTT
TRBV7-8,NA,TRBD2,TRBJ2-2,CASTARGSNTGELFF,TGTGCCAGCACCGCGCGGGGGTCGAACACCGGGGAGCTGTTTTTT
TRBV7-2,few,NA,TRBJ2-3,CASSARQIGADTQYF,TGTGCCAGCAGCGCCCGACAGATTGGGGCAGATACGCAGTATTTT
TRBV18,NA,NA,TRBJ1-4,CASSPAGGEKLFF,TGTGCCAGCTCACCGGCGGGGGGTGAAAAACTGTTTTTT
TRBV7-9,NA,NA,TRBJ1-2,CASSLKSLANYGYTF,TGTGCCAGCAGCTTAAAATCGTTAGCGAACTATGGCTACACCTTC